The 32 T cell receptor delta chains in this list originate from one sample, sequenced in a study of γδ T cells in repeated Plasmodium falciparum infection. TCRdb re-called the multiplex PCR reads via CATT. The sample has 50,000 to 65,000 delta-chain clones; 1.5% to 2% are singletons. Gammadelta T cells were flow-sorted from PBMC into Vgamma9/Vdelta2+ and Vdelta2-negative populations for bulk analysis. Sequencing was done on a sample of gamma-delta T cells from blood. These receptors were taken from a pool of human donors (malaria-infected and uninfected, not separated).

In its sample, this clone was seen a few times. TCRdb lists the protein of a much larger clone for this DNA, which differs at residues 3 and 17, so this is likely a read error; the protein given here is translated from the DNA itself. The rearrangement links TRDV2 to TRDJ1; 11 bases are a match to TRDD3. Looked up from germline, CDR1 is GEAIGNYY and CDR2 is EKD. CDR3 length: 23 amino acids. V was clipped by 8 bases and J by 2 bases; unmatched bases: 33. CDR3 nucleotide sequence: TGTGCCTATGTAGTCCGAGGATTCGGGGCTAGGGTTCGACTGGGGGATAAGACCGATAAACTCATCTTT. It codes for CAYVVRGFGARVRLGDKTDKLIF.

In the case of this clone: The translation of this DNA and the TCRdb protein of a much larger clone differ at residue 7, probably owing to a read error; the protein shown here is translated from the DNA. This sequence joins TRAV38-2/DV8 and TRDJ1; 10 nucleotides line up with TRDD3. TCRdb lists no J gene, so it was determined here by aligning the DNA to germline. Trimming cost V 1 base and J 8 bases; bases outside gene matches: 26. The CDR3 spans 21 residues. In germline, CDR1 is TSESDYY, CDR2 QEAYKQQN. The CDR3 here is CAYRSFPDPGEKWGIHPKLIF. DNA of the CDR3: TGTGCTTATAGGAGCTTCCCCGATCCTGGGGAGAAGTGGGGGATACACCCAAAACTCATCTTT.

This clone was detected only a few times. The TCRdb protein comes from a much larger clone and disagrees with this DNA's translation at residue 10, likely due to a read error; the protein given here is derived from the DNA. This chain uses TRDV1 with TRDJ1; the match to TRDD3 covers 7 bases. The J gene, missing from TCRdb, was assigned here through DNA to germline matching. The CDR3 extends over 20 amino acids. V was pared by 4 bases and J by 3 bases, with 23 bases of the junction left unmatched. Germline-derived CDR1 and CDR2 are TSWWSYY and QGS. As DNA, the CDR3 is TGTGCTCTTGGGGGACGGAGCTGGGGGGTACGCGTTGTTTGGGCCGATAAACTCATCTTT. Translation: CALGGRSWGVRVVWADKLIF.

Comments on this clone: TCRdb has a much larger clone's protein, which differs at residue 16 from the translation of this DNA, likely because of a read error; what is shown is the protein translated from the DNA. The rearrangement uses TRDV1 and TRDJ1; 9 bases are a match to TRDD3. TCRdb carries no J gene annotation; the J gene was assigned here by matching the DNA with germline. The CDR3 is made up of 21 amino acids. Trimming at V came to 4 bases and at J to 7 bases, leaving 28 bases not matched to a gene. CDR1 is TSWWSYY, CDR2 QGS, per germline. CDR3 in DNA: TGTGCTCTTGGGGGCTGTTCCTACCCGTCCGTGATACTGGGGGACTGGCTTAAACTCATCTTT. It translates to CALGGCSYPSVILGDWLKLIF.

As regards this clone: A read error likely explains why the TCRdb protein, taken from a much larger clone, differs from this DNA's translation at residue 7; the protein shown is translated from the DNA. The rearrangement joins TRDV3 to TRDJ1; 7 nucleotides match TRDD2. Germline loops: CDR1 TVYSNPD, CDR2 GDNSRS (reference sequence). Trimming at V came to 4 bases and at J to 3 bases, leaving 11 bases not matched to a gene. The CDR3 has 14 amino acids. The CDR3 loop reads CASIFLHPADKLIF. CDR3 in DNA: TGTGCCTCCATTTTCCTACATCCAGCCGATAAACTCATCTTT.

This clone was counted ten times or more. V and J are TRDV1 and TRDJ1; 10 bases fit TRDD3. Since TCRdb gives no J gene, matching the DNA to germline was used here to assign it. V was clipped by 1 base and J by 2 bases; unmatched bases: 22. From germline, CDR1 is TSWWSYY and CDR2 QGS. This CDR3 contains 22 residues. This chain's CDR3 is CALGERCGAYVNWGMLTDKLIF. The CDR3 DNA follows: TGTGCTCTTGGGGAACGCTGCGGGGCCTACGTGAACTGGGGGATGCTTACCGATAAACTCATCTTT.

This clone occurred many times. This may be a read error: a much more frequent sequence differs by one nucleotide. Other DNA variants within this sample encode the same CDR3. V usage is TRDV1 and J usage is TRDJ1; 13 positions agree with TRDD3. Germline V gene lookup returns CDR1 TSWWSYY and CDR2 QGS. The CDR3 is 24 amino acids. DNA of the CDR3: TGTGCTCTTGGGCCTACGACCTTCGGTCGTACTGGGGGATACGCGTCTTTGGGTGGGGATAAACTAATCTTT. It is translated as CALGPTTFGRTGGYASLGGDKLIF.

This clone appeared many times. Only one base separates this from a far larger clonotype, so it likely reflects a read error. The same CDR3 arises from other DNA sequences in this sample as well. This chain connects TRDV1 to TRDJ3, with a possible D match to TRDD3 (5 bases). The CDR3 sequence is 17 residues long. Germline V gene lookup returns CDR1 TSWWSYY and CDR2 QGS. The CDR3 sequence is CALGVNHRPWDTRQMFF. CDR3 nucleotide sequence: TGTGCTCTTGGGGTAAACCACAGGCCCTGGGACACCCGACAGATGTTCTTC.

This clone came up many times. The translation of this DNA and the TCRdb protein of a much larger clone differ at residue 5, probably owing to a read error; the protein shown here is translated from the DNA. The chain is built from TRDV1 and TRDJ1, with D hard to call. CDR3 length: 17 residues. V was trimmed by 4 bases and J by 3 bases, leaving 21 bases between them. Germline-derived CDR1 and CDR2 are TSWWSYY and QGS. CDR3 in amino acids: CALGGGTRSPSSDKLIF. CDR3 coding DNA: TGTGCTCTTGGGGGAGGAACAAGGAGCCCGTCCTCCGATAAACTCATCTTT.

This clone has just a few counts. This likely reflects a read error, since a far larger clone is one base away. Other DNA sequences in this specimen translate into the identical CDR3. This chain links TRDV3 with TRDJ1, with TRDD3 identical over 13 bases. Germline lookup yields CDR1 TVYSNPD and CDR2 GDNSRS (reference sequence). This CDR3 is 24 amino acids long. With 1 base clipped from V and 6 bases from J, the junction kept 35 bases outside the gene matches. The CDR3 DNA sequence: TGTGCCTTTATTTTCCACGGGCCGGGGCGCTATTACTGGGGGATACGCCTAGGATTAAATAAACTCATCTTT. Its translation: CAFIFHGPGRYYWGIRLGLNKLIF.

This clone appeared a few times. The protein that TCRdb holds for this DNA derives from a much larger clone and differs from the translated DNA at residue 14, which likely indicates a read error; the protein shown here is translated from the DNA. This rearrangement joins TRDV2 to TRDJ1; TRDD3 aligns across 12 bases. TCRdb is silent on the J gene; assignment here came from matching the DNA to germline. Looked up from germline, CDR1 is GEAIGNYY and CDR2 is EKD. This CDR3 comprises 17 residues. CDR3 residues: CACDTEYWGIHTDELIF. The CDR3 DNA follows: TGTGCCTGTGACACCGAGTACTGGGGGATACACACCGATGAACTCATCTTT.

To note about this clone: This is likely an artifact of a read error, given a far larger clone one base away. This CDR3 is also generated by other DNA sequences in the sample. This rearrangement joins TRDV3 to TRDJ1; 12 bases map to TRDD3. TCRdb is silent on the J gene; assignment here came from matching the DNA to germline. The CDR3 totals 20 residues. Germline-derived CDR1 and CDR2 are TVYSNPD and GDNSRS (reference sequence). DNA for the CDR3: TGCGCCTTTAATATACCCGTTCCCTACTGGGGGATACAGAGTCCTTATAAACTCATCTTT. Its protein product is CAFNIPVPYWGIQSPYKLIF.

To note about this clone: A read error likely explains why the TCRdb protein, taken from a much larger clone, differs from this DNA's translation at residue 9; the protein shown is translated from the DNA. The chain carries TRDV1 and TRDJ1; tentatively, D is TRDD2 (5 bases). In germline, CDR1 is TSWWSYY, CDR2 QGS. Trimming pared 1 base from V and 8 bases from J, leaving 14 bases between. The CDR3 is 14 residues long. The CDR3 bases are TGTGCTCTTGGGGAACCGGATCCTTCGCTGAAACTCATCTTT. Translated: CALGEPDPSLKLIF.

This clone was seen a handful of times. The protein TCRdb gives is from a much larger clone and does not agree with this DNA's translation at residue 8, likely a read error; the protein shown here comes from the DNA. The gene calls are TRAV38-2/DV8 and TRDJ1, with D possibly matching TRDD2 (5 bases). In the absence of a J gene in TCRdb, the DNA was matched to germline to assign it here. Between the trimmed V and J ends, which lost 0 bases and 1 base, there was a span of 22 bases. CDR3 length equals 19 residues. The germline V gene encodes CDR1 TSESDYY and CDR2 QEAYKQQN. The CDR3 spells CAYRSAWSAYVRLTDKLIF. The CDR3 nucleotides read TGTGCTTATAGGAGCGCGTGGTCTGCCTACGTAAGGCTCACCGATAAACTCATCTTT.

This clone was seen many times. The translation of this DNA and the TCRdb protein of a much larger clone differ at residue 15, probably owing to a read error; the protein shown here is translated from the DNA. This chain connects TRDV2 to TRDJ3; the D gene is possibly TRDD3 (5 bases). TCRdb offers no J gene call, so here the DNA was matched to germline to obtain one. The germline V gene encodes CDR1 GEAIGNYY and CDR2 EKD. The CDR3 extends over 35 amino acids. V lost 3 bases and J lost 0, with 65 bases in between. In DNA, the CDR3 is TGTGCCTGTGACCCCCCGCGGTTGTGCCACGGCAAAGAATACGCCTTGGCCAGGATTCTGTGGATTCAATCCATTAGCTCCTGGGACACCCGACAGATGTTTTTC. This gives the protein CACDPPRLCHGKEYALARILWIQSISSWDTRQMFF.

This clone was picked up a small number of times. TCRdb's protein for this DNA is that of a much larger clone and differs from the translation at residue 14, likely a read error; the protein shown is the DNA translation. J is TRDJ1 and V is TRDV3; 10 nucleotides match TRDD3. The CDR3 is 20 amino acids. After removal of 1 base from V and 1 base from J, the junction contained 21 bases not matched to a gene. Germline CDR1 reads TVYSNPD; CDR2 reads GDNSRS (reference sequence). The CDR3 coding sequence is TGTGCCTTTATTTTCTCTACGGAACTGGGGGATCCAGGGGTCACCGATAAACTCATCTTT. It yields the protein CAFIFSTELGDPGVTDKLIF.

This clone was detected a few times. TCRdb shows a much larger clone's protein in place of this DNA's translation, and the two differ at residue 11, likely through a read error; the protein shown is translated from the DNA. Different DNA sequences within this sample yield the same CDR3. The CDR3 protein is CALGELSPAASGWSDKLIF. The DNA for the CDR3 is TGTGCTCTTGGTGAACTCTCGCCCGCCGCGTCTGGGTGGTCCGATAAACTCATCTTT. The V gene is TRDV1, the J gene TRDJ1, with a tentative D call TRDD3 (5 bases). TCRdb gives no J gene; it was assigned here by matching the DNA to germline. The CDR3 sequence is 19 residues long. Looked up from germline, CDR1 is TSWWSYY and CDR2 is QGS.

This clone has ten or more counts. TCRdb has a much larger clone's protein, which differs at residue 8 from the translation of this DNA, likely because of a read error; what is shown is the protein translated from the DNA. CDR3 sequence: CALGAYLLSYDLWGNTDKLIF. The CDR3 DNA sequence: TGTGCTCTTGGGGCGTACCTCCTGTCCTACGACCTCTGGGGGAACACCGATAAACTCATCTTT. The V gene is TRDV1, the J gene TRDJ1, with 8 bases aligning to TRDD3. The CDR3 covers 21 residues. Germline V CDR1 and CDR2: TSWWSYY, QGS. Trimming at V came to 4 bases and at J to 0 bases, leaving 22 bases not matched to a gene.

This clone turned up a few times. The protein TCRdb lists belongs to a much larger clone and differs from this DNA's translation at residue 12, which points to a read error; the protein shown is made from the DNA. V gene TRDV1 combines with J gene TRDJ1, with unresolved D. Trimming took 2 bases from V and 9 from J, leaving 31 bases between them. The CDR3 loop spans 19 amino acids. Looked up from germline, CDR1 is TSWWSYY and CDR2 is QGS. CDR3 nucleotides: TGTGCTCTTGGGGAATTCTCTAAAAGATTCCGTATCGGGTTTAAGGAACTCATCTTT. It specifies CALGEFSKRFRIGFKELIF.

Concerning this clone itself: For this DNA, TCRdb reports the protein of a much larger clone, which diverges at residue 9, most likely from a read error; the protein presented here is translated directly from the DNA. The chain links TRDV1 to TRDJ1; 7 bases are a match to TRDD3. Trimming at V came to 4 bases and at J to 1 base, leaving 15 bases not matched to a gene. Germline-derived CDR1 and CDR2 are TSWWSYY and QGS. The CDR3 runs 18 residues. The CDR3 spells CALGATQYRGIPTDKLIF. The DNA for the CDR3 is TGTGCTCTTGGGGCCACGCAATACCGGGGGATCCCCACCGATAAACTCATCTTT.

This clone was picked up many times. The protein TCRdb gives is from a much larger clone and does not agree with this DNA's translation at residue 8, likely a read error; the protein shown here comes from the DNA. V usage is TRDV3 and J usage is TRDJ1, with D tentatively TRDD3 (5 bases). The J gene, absent from TCRdb, was called here by matching the DNA to germline. Trimming cost V 5 bases and J 0 bases, with 22 bases left between them. This CDR3 region has 16 residues. Per germline, CDR1 TVYSNPD and CDR2 GDNSRS (reference sequence). The CDR3: CAPLSTGGTYTDKLIF. In DNA, the CDR3 is TGTGCCCCCTTATCCACCGGGGGTACGTACACCGATAAACTCATCTTT.

This clone was observed a few times. TCRdb has a much larger clone's protein, which differs at residue 17 from the translation of this DNA, likely because of a read error; what is shown is the protein translated from the DNA. The J gene is TRDJ3, the V gene TRDV1, with D perhaps matching TRDD2 or TRDD3 (7 bases each). Germline CDR1 and CDR2: TSWWSYY and QGS. This CDR3 comprises 25 residues. The V end lost 5 bases, the J end lost 2 bases, and 37 bases lay between the germline ends. CDR3 bases: TGTGCTCTTGGGATCGAACGTGGGGACTTCCTAATAAGTACTGGGGATCCCTGGGACACCCGACAGATGTTTTTC. Its translation: CALGIERGDFLISTGDPWDTRQMFF.

Comments on this clone: TCRdb records a much larger clone's protein for this DNA, with a difference at residue 3 that likely arises from a read error; the protein given is the translation of the DNA. The chain uses TRDV2 and TRDJ1; 8 bases are shared with TRDD3. The CDR3 length is 16 residues. Germline V gives CDR1 GEAIGNYY, CDR2 EKD. This CDR3 reads CASDDLGEFYTDKLIF. CDR3 nucleotide sequence: TGTGCCAGTGACGATCTGGGGGAGTTCTACACCGATAAACTCATCTTT.

This clone showed up many times. A much larger clone differs by one base, so this may be a read error. The sample contains more than one DNA sequence encoding this CDR3. The V call is TRDV3, the J call TRDJ1; D unresolved. V was shortened by 4 bases and J by 3 bases, with 18 bases between the two germline ends. The germline CDR1 and CDR2 sequences are TVYSNPD and GDNSRS (reference sequence). The CDR3 loop spans 14 amino acids. The CDR3 DNA is TGTGCCTCCATTTTCTTACGTCCAGCCGATAAACTCATCTTT. It is translated as CASIFLRPADKLIF. Together with reference TRDV3 and TRDJ1, the CDR3 gives the full variable domain: CDKVTQSSPDQTVASGSEVVLLCTYDTVYSNPDLFWYRIRPDYSFQFVFYGDNSRSEGADFTQGRFSVKHILTQKAFHLVISPVRTEDSATYYCASIFLRPADKLIFGKGTRVTVEP.

A few counts support this clone. The protein TCRdb gives is from a much larger clone and does not agree with this DNA's translation at residue 17, likely a read error; the protein shown here comes from the DNA. The genes are TRDV1 and TRDJ1, with D unresolved. The CDR3 length is 19 residues. CDR1 and CDR2 (germline): TSWWSYY, QGS. The CDR3 sequence: CALGEPSASCESDTDKPIF. CDR3 DNA: TGTGCTCTTGGGGAACCGAGTGCCTCCTGCGAATCTGACACCGATAAACCCATCTTT.

This clone appeared many times. TCRdb attributes to this sequence the protein of a much larger clone, which differs from the DNA translation at residue 7; a read error is likely, and the protein displayed is translated from the DNA. The genes are TRDV1 and TRDJ1, with a weak D call TRDD2 (6 bases). With 5 bases removed from V and 0 bases from J, the gap between germline ends came to 25 bases. The CDR3 loop spans 19 amino acids. Germline CDR1 TSWWSYY, CDR2 QGS. Written as DNA, the CDR3 is TGTGCTCTTGGGACCTCTACTCCTACAGTGTGGGAGTACACCGATAAACTCATCTTT. Amino acid sequence: CALGTSTPTVWEYTDKLIF.

This clone was seen ten or more times. The sample has other DNA sequences that encode this CDR3 too. This chain links TRDV1 with TRDJ1; 12 nucleotides align to TRDD3. CDR1 is TSWWSYY and CDR2 is QGS in the germline V gene. There are 23 residues in the CDR3. J was trimmed by 6 bases and V by 1 base; bases with no gene match: 27. This CDR3 is CALGEPPFLPLLGDTTSRNKLIF. CDR3 DNA: TGTGCTCTTGGGGAACCACCCTTCCTCCCCCTACTGGGGGATACAACCTCCCGGAATAAACTCATCTTT.

Of note for this clone: This likely came from a read error, as a far larger clone is one base away. Additional DNA sequences in this sample encode the identical CDR3. This chain joins TRDV1 and TRDJ1; 7 bases line up with TRDD3. The J gene, not given by TCRdb, was assigned here from a germline match of the nucleotide sequence. V lost 2 bases and J lost 0; bases outside the gene matches: 18. This CDR3 region has 20 residues. Germline lookup yields CDR1 TSWWSYY and CDR2 QGS. CDR3 loop: CALGEIKGYHRGPYTDKLIF. The CDR3 DNA reads as TGTGCTCTTGGGGAAATTAAGGGATACCACAGGGGACCCTACACCGATAAACTCATCTTT.

Many counts were recorded for this clone. A far larger clone differs by one base, so this is likely a read error. Other DNA sequences within the sample encode an identical CDR3. V usage is TRDV3 and J usage is TRDJ1; D may be TRDD2 (5 bases). This CDR3 is built from 12 residues. Germline lookup yields CDR1 TVYSNPD and CDR2 GDNSRS (reference sequence). The CDR3 DNA sequence: TGTGCCTTTAAACCCTACACCGACAAACTCATCTTT. This encodes CAFKPYTDKLIF.

With regard to this clone: A single base is all that separates this from a far larger clone, so a read error is likely. Within the sample, other DNA sequences also encode this same CDR3. V is TRDV1 and J is TRDJ1; 10 bases line up with TRDD3. Losses at the gene ends were 4 bases for V and 5 bases for J; bases not matched to a gene: 31. Per the germline V gene, CDR1 is TSWWSYY and CDR2 is QGS. The CDR3 is 23 amino acids. CDR3 residues: CALGVLPGPRKPTGGLFTDKLIF. Here the CDR3 DNA reads TGTGCTCTTGGGGTCCTACCGGGTCCACGTAAACCCACTGGGGGATTATTCACTGATAAACTCATCTTT.

There are a few counts of this clone. A read error may explain this, as a much larger clone is one base away. The chain combines TRDV1 with TRDJ1; D perhaps matches TRDD3 (6 bases). The CDR3 is 18 amino acids. Per the germline V gene, CDR1 is TSWWSYY and CDR2 is QGS. V gave up 7 bases and J gave up 0 bases, with 24 bases separating them. The CDR3, as DNA: TGTGCTCTTGAGGCTCCATCGGTACTGGGTTTGTACACCGATAAACTCATCTTT. Translation: CALEAPSVLGLYTDKLIF.

Of note for this clone: The protein recorded in TCRdb matches a much larger clone and deviates from this DNA's translation at residue 9, suggesting a read error; the protein here is obtained by translating the DNA. The genes are TRDV2 and TRDJ1; D may be TRDD3 (5 bases). The J gene, left out of TCRdb, was set here by checking the DNA against germline. This CDR3 spans 18 amino acids. Per germline, CDR1 GEAIGNYY and CDR2 EKD. V lost 3 bases to trimming and J lost 4 bases, with 26 bases between them. The CDR3 protein is CACDPREGGTPQYDKLIF. Here the CDR3 DNA reads TGTGCCTGTGACCCCAGGGAGGGGGGTACGCCCCAGTACGATAAACTCATCTTT.